The 16 T cell receptor beta chains listed next were all sequenced from one sample in a study of blood T cell repertoires in COVID-19. Clones were sequenced by immunoSEQ multiplex PCR, and TCRdb holds only the in-frame ones, with some missing. This table holds roughly 49,000 clones, roughly 89% found once. The sequencing sample was made of peripheral blood. The receptors were gathered from a man in his forties or fifties with acute or convalescent COVID-19.

J is TRBJ2-2 and V is TRBV6-2 or TRBV6-3, with 10 bases identical to TRBD1. CDR1 is MNHEY and CDR2 is SVGEGT in the germline V gene. The CDR3 spans 16 residues. J lost 7 bases, V lost 2 bases, and 7 bases had no gene match. The CDR3 DNA reads as TGTGCCAGCAGTTACCACGGACAGGGGGTCGGCGGGGAGCTGTTTTTT. This gives the protein CASSYHGQGVGGELFF.

V usage is TRBV4-1 and J usage is TRBJ1-3; 7 bases agree with TRBD1. With 3 bases clipped from V and 0 bases from J, the junction kept 2 bases outside the gene matches. Germline values: CDR1 MGHRA, CDR2 YSYEKL. This CDR3 is built from 15 residues. CDR3: CASSQTGSSGNTIYF. CDR3 nucleotide sequence: TGCGCCAGCAGCCAGACAGGGAGCTCTGGAAACACCATATATTTT.

J is TRBJ2-3 and V is TRBV2; 8 positions agree with TRBD2. With V trimmed by 6 bases and J by 6 bases, 8 bases remained unmatched. The CDR3 consists of 14 residues. Germline V gene lookup returns CDR1 SNHLY and CDR2 FYNNEI. The CDR3, as DNA: TGTGCCAGCAGAGGGGCGACTAGCGCTGATACGCAGTATTTT. This sequence encodes CASRGATSADTQYF.

The V and J genes are TRBV4-3 and TRBJ2-1; perhaps TRBD2 as D (5 bases). This CDR3 spans 16 amino acids. Trimming removed 0 bases from V and 6 bases from J, with 15 bases in between. Per germline, CDR1 LGHNA and CDR2 YSLEER. CDR3 loop: CASSQDYTGLVNEQFF. Written as DNA, the CDR3 is TGCGCCAGCAGCCAAGACTACACGGGGTTGGTCAATGAGCAGTTCTTC.

The chain recombines TRBV4-1 with TRBJ2-7; D is perhaps TRBD2 (6 bases). The CDR3 is 15 amino acids. V lost 1 base and J lost 2, with 12 bases in between. Germline V lookup: CDR1 MGHRA, CDR2 YSYEKL. CDR3 nucleotide sequence: TGCGCCAGCAGCCAAGCGGGGCTAGCGACCTACGAGCAGTACTTC. It translates to CASSQAGLATYEQYF.

This clone was recorded only once. The rearrangement uses TRBV2 and TRBJ1-2; a weak D match, TRBD1 (5 bases). Germline values: CDR1 SNHLY, CDR2 FYNNEI. V gave up 7 bases and J gave up 4 bases, with 19 bases separating them. The CDR3 spans 15 residues. The CDR3 sequence: CASKKLGGEFYGYTF. The CDR3 nucleotides are TGTGCCAGCAAGAAATTGGGGGGGGAATTCTATGGCTACACCTTC.

The CDR3 nucleotides are TGTGCCAGCTCAGTTGAATCCTACGAGCAGTACTTC. Protein sequence: CASSVESYEQYF. The chain joins TRBV12-3 or TRBV12-4 to TRBJ2-7, with D unclear. V lost 8 bases and J lost 1, with 9 bases in between. This CDR3 region has 12 residues.

The genes are TRBV9 and TRBJ1-3; 7 bases are a match to TRBD1. CDR1 and CDR2 (germline): SGDLS, YYNGEE. This CDR3 is 15 amino acids long. V lost 5 bases and J lost 0; bases outside the gene matches: 5. The CDR3 bases are TGTGCCAGCAGTACAGGGGTTAGCTCTGGAAACACCATATATTTT. Translated: CASSTGVSSGNTIYF.

The rearrangement links TRBV5-1 to TRBJ1-2, with a tentative D call TRBD1 (6 bases). From germline, CDR1 is SGHRS and CDR2 YFSETQ. The length of the CDR3 is 13 residues. V shed 4 bases and J shed 13 bases, with 20 bases lying between them. CDR3 residues: CASSTDRSYGGTF. DNA of the CDR3: TGCGCCAGCAGCACGGACAGAAGTTACGGTGGCACCTTC.

The J gene is TRBJ2-7, the V gene TRBV7-2, with D maybe TRBD2 (5 bases). The CDR3 loop spans 16 amino acids. Germline CDR1 SGHTA, CDR2 FQGNSA. Trimming took off 1 base at V and 6 bases at J, with 19 bases between the two ends. CDR3 DNA: TGTGCCAGCAGCTTAGAATTGAGGACTTTCGTTGGCGAGCAGTACTTC. Amino acids: CASSLELRTFVGEQYF.

This chain links TRBV2 with TRBJ1-2, with D unclear. CDR1 and CDR2 from the germline V gene are SNHLY and FYNNEI. Trimming pared 4 bases from V and 3 bases from J, leaving 9 bases between. This CDR3 spans 13 amino acids. In DNA form, the CDR3 reads TGTGCCAGCAGTGTATTACAGCACTATGGCTACACCTTC. This encodes CASSVLQHYGYTF.

V and J are TRBV27 and TRBJ1-6, with D perhaps matching TRBD1 (5 bases). V lost 0 bases and J 5 bases, leaving 8 bases between the germline ends. The CDR3 is made up of 15 amino acids. CDR1 MNHEY and CDR2 SMNVEV come from the germline V gene (reference sequence). CDR3 amino acids: CASSLSVGDNSPLHF. The CDR3 bases are TGTGCCAGCAGTTTATCGGTAGGGGATAATTCACCCCTCCACTTT.

The chain links TRBV5-1 to TRBJ2-1; weak D call: TRBD1 (5 bases). Germline CDR1 SGHRS, CDR2 YFSETQ. Between the trimmed V and J ends, which lost 4 bases and 1 base, there was a span of 15 bases. This CDR3 region has 16 residues. The CDR3 nucleotides are TGCGCCAGCAGCAAAACAAACAGGATTTCCTACAATGAGCAGTTCTTC. Translating gives CASSKTNRISYNEQFF.

A single count supports this clone. The chain carries TRBV10-2 and TRBJ1-3; no definite D call. CDR1 and CDR2 from the germline V gene are WSHSY and SAAADI. Trimming stripped 8 bases from V and 0 bases from J, with 11 bases between. The CDR3 is made up of 14 amino acids. The CDR3 DNA sequence: TGCGCCAGCGGCGGGTATAGCTCTGGAAACACCATATATTTT. Translation gives CASGGYSSGNTIYF.

The chain recombines TRBV7-8 with TRBJ2-3; D is possibly TRBD2 (6 bases). This CDR3 is 17 amino acids long. V was shortened by 6 bases and J by 2 bases, with 21 bases between the two germline ends. The germline V gene encodes CDR1 SGHVS and CDR2 FQNEAQ. The CDR3, as DNA: TGTGCCAGCAGAGCAAATCCGGGACTCCCCGCCACAGATACGCAGTATTTT. It specifies CASRANPGLPATDTQYF.

The CDR3 region has the DNA TGTGCCAGCAGCTCCAGGGGGTCTGGAAACACCATATATTTT. Its protein is CASSSRGSGNTIYF. The J gene is TRBJ1-3, the V gene TRBV7-2, with 7 bases matching TRBD1. Unmatched junction bases numbered 1, after V lost 4 bases and J lost 1 base. The germline CDR1 and CDR2 sequences are SGHTA and FQGNSA. The CDR3 consists of 14 residues.